The rows below give T cell receptor beta chains drawn from one sample of a study of T-cell reconstitution after alpha-beta-depleted transplantation in children. TCRdb passed the PCR reads through MiXCR, listing each CDR3 protein once. The sample contains approximately 190,000 distinct CDR3 sequences, roughly 9.1% of which appear only once. This specimen was PBMCs, mostly from graft donor cells, taken 360 days after TCRalphabeta/CD19-depleted stem cell transplant. Receptors were obtained from a male patient aged 2 to 10 who had a stem cell transplant for acute myeloid leukemia, so the T cells may come from the graft donor. The CDR3 runs from the conserved cysteine through the conserved F or W. The D gene is left open where the match is weak. For some rows the clone size is stated as once, few or many, or as a class when expanded; others skip it.

cdr3_nt cdr3_aa clone_size v_call d_call j_call
TGTGCCATCAAAATCGACAGGGGCGACTATGGCTACACCTTC CAIKIDRGDYGYTF many TRBV10-3 TRBD1 TRBJ1-2
TGTGCCAGCACCGGAGGGGCCTCCTACGAGCAGTACTTC CASTGGASYEQYF few TRBV12-3/TRBV12-4 NA TRBJ2-7
TGCAGTGCTAGAGATCGGTGGGGACAGGGCCCCTACGAGCAGTACTTC CSARDRWGQGPYEQYF NA TRBV20-1 TRBD1 TRBJ2-7
TGCGCCAGCAGCACTGGACAGGGTGAAAGGCAGTACTTC CASSTGQGERQYF NA TRBV5-1 TRBD1 TRBJ2-7
TGCGCCAGCAGCCAGCCTCAACAGGGGTTCGGAAACACCATATATTTT CASSQPQQGFGNTIYF NA TRBV4-3 TRBD1 TRBJ1-3
TGTGCCATCAGTACACAGGGAGGTGAGCAGTTCTTC CAISTQGGEQFF few TRBV10-3 NA TRBJ2-1
TGTGCCACCAGCAGAAGTTCAGGGTGGCGGGGCTACACCTTC CATSRSSGWRGYTF few TRBV15 NA TRBJ1-2
TGCGCCAGCAGCTCACCGCCGGTCCAAGAGACCCAGTACTTC CASSSPPVQETQYF few TRBV5-1 NA TRBJ2-5
TGCGCCAGCAGCTTGACGCCCCGATCTCCCACAGATACGCAGTATTTT CASSLTPRSPTDTQYF few TRBV5-1 NA TRBJ2-3
TGCGCCAGCAGGACATCAGGCTCCTACGAGCAGTACTTC CASRTSGSYEQYF many TRBV5-1 NA TRBJ2-7
TGTGCCAGCAGCGCAGGAGGCGCGCCCAAAAACATTCAGTACTTC CASSAGGAPKNIQYF NA TRBV12-3/TRBV12-4 NA TRBJ2-4
TGTGCCAGCAGTGAGAGGACCTTGCCCCAGCATTTT CASSERTLPQHF few TRBV2 NA TRBJ1-5
TGCGCCAGCAGTAGCGGTGGCACAGATACGCAGTATTTT CASSSGGTDTQYF many TRBV5-1 NA TRBJ2-3
TGCAGTGCTACGGGGTCAGGGGGGATGGGTGGCTACACCTTC CSATGSGGMGGYTF many TRBV20-1 TRBD1 TRBJ1-2
TGCAGCGTCAATGATGGGGCCCCGTCAACCTTC CSVNDGAPSTF many TRBV29-1 NA TRBJ1-2
TGTGCCAGCAGTTTTGGGGACAGCCCGACCTACAATGAGCAGTTCTTC CASSFGDSPTYNEQFF medium-sized TRBV12-3/TRBV12-4 TRBD1 TRBJ2-1
TGTGCCAGCAGCTTGGGACCTAGCGGGAGTTTTGAGCAGTTCTTC CASSLGPSGSFEQFF few TRBV5-5 TRBD2 TRBJ2-1
TGTGCCAGCAGCTTATACACCGAGCAGTACTTC CASSLYTEQYF NA TRBV7-2 NA TRBJ2-7
TGCGCCAGCAGCCGGCAGGAGAGCTACAATGAGCAGTTCTTC CASSRQESYNEQFF NA TRBV4-3 NA TRBJ2-1
TGCAGCGCCACGTCGGGGACCGTTGACACCGGGGAGCTGTTTTTT CSATSGTVDTGELFF many TRBV29-1 NA TRBJ2-2
TGTGCCAGCAGCTCCCCTAGCCTTCCTGGCCGCACAAAAAACATTCAGTACTTC CASSSPSLPGRTKNIQYF few TRBV5-5 NA TRBJ2-4
TGCAGTGCTAGTCCCAACCTGGTGGATACGCAGTATTTT CSASPNLVDTQYF many TRBV20-1 NA TRBJ2-3
TGCAGTGCTAGAGATGGGGCGGGTCCCCCCCAGAATGAGCAGTTCTTC CSARDGAGPPQNEQFF few TRBV20-1 NA TRBJ2-1
TGCAGTGCTAGAGATTTACGCGGCGGGAGCTCAGATACGCAGTATTTT CSARDLRGGSSDTQYF NA TRBV20-1 TRBD2 TRBJ2-3
TGCAGTGCTAGACGCCGGGACCGATATCAGCCCCAGCATTTT CSARRRDRYQPQHF once TRBV20-1 NA TRBJ1-5
TGCGCCAGCAGCCCGGCCCGGGACAGGGTCGATGAGCAGTTCTTC CASSPARDRVDEQFF few TRBV5-1 TRBD1 TRBJ2-1
TGCAGTGCTGGGACAGGGCGACGAGGCTACACCTTC CSAGTGRRGYTF NA TRBV20-1 TRBD1 TRBJ1-2
TGTGCCAGCAGCTTGGGCATCTCTGGAAACACCATATATTTT CASSLGISGNTIYF many TRBV7-2 NA TRBJ1-3
TGCGCCAGCAGCCAAGGGACGGGATACAATGAGCAGTTCTTC CASSQGTGYNEQFF NA TRBV4-3 NA TRBJ2-1
TGTGCCAGCAGTTTTTTGGGCAGGGATCGAGAGACCCAGTACTTC CASSFLGRDRETQYF few TRBV28 NA TRBJ2-5
TGTGCCAGCAGTTTTGTGGCAGGGGTTGAAAAACTGTTTTTT CASSFVAGVEKLFF many TRBV12-3/TRBV12-4 NA TRBJ1-4
TGCGCCAGCAGCCAGAGGCAGGGAGGGAACTATGGCTACACCTTC CASSQRQGGNYGYTF NA TRBV4-3 NA TRBJ1-2
TGTGCCAGCAGTTTTTCACAGGGGTCGTCCTACAATGAGCAGTTCTTC CASSFSQGSSYNEQFF NA TRBV27 TRBD1 TRBJ2-1
TGTGCCATCACGGGGACCTCTGGGGCCAACGTCCTGACTTTC CAITGTSGANVLTF NA TRBV10-3 NA TRBJ2-6
TGTGCCAGCCGCCAGGGACCTAATGAAAAACTGTTTTTT CASRQGPNEKLFF many TRBV5-6 NA TRBJ1-4
TGCAGTGCTATTCCGGGACAGAGCTATGGCTACACCTTC CSAIPGQSYGYTF many TRBV20-1 TRBD1 TRBJ1-2
TGCGCCAGCAGCTCGGACTTTGGACAGGGGGACTATGGCTACACCTTC CASSSDFGQGDYGYTF NA TRBV5-1 TRBD1 TRBJ1-2
TGTGCCAGCAGCAAGAGAGAGGAGACCCAGTACTTC CASSKREETQYF many TRBV6-2/TRBV6-3 NA TRBJ2-5
TGTGCCAGCTCTAGGGCAGGAACAAGCTCCTACGAGCAGTACTTC CASSRAGTSSYEQYF NA TRBV19 NA TRBJ2-7
TGTGCCAGCAACTTGTTGTGGCGGCCCCAGCATTTT CASNLLWRPQHF NA TRBV12-3/TRBV12-4 NA TRBJ1-5
TGTGCCAGCAGCTTATCAGGGTACGGCTACAATGAGCAGTTCTTC CASSLSGYGYNEQFF many TRBV7-3 NA TRBJ2-1
TGTGCCAGCAGCACTCTACAGGGGCCAGATACGCAGTATTTT CASSTLQGPDTQYF NA TRBV5-5 TRBD1 TRBJ2-3
TGTGCCAGCAGCCCCCGATCCTTTAGGACAGTGAACACTGAAGCTTTCTTT CASSPRSFRTVNTEAFF few TRBV11-1 NA TRBJ1-1
TGTGCCAGCAGCTTATTTCGTGGCGAGCAGTACTTC CASSLFRGEQYF NA TRBV7-6 NA TRBJ2-7
TGTGCCAGCAGCCTACAGGGGAAGGTCGAGCAGTACTTC CASSLQGKVEQYF NA TRBV3-1 TRBD1 TRBJ2-7
TGTGCCAGCAGTTTCTACACCGGGGAGCTGTTTTTT CASSFYTGELFF many TRBV12-3/TRBV12-4 NA TRBJ2-2
TGCAGTGCCGAGGGTTACTCCTACGAGCAGTACTTC CSAEGYSYEQYF many TRBV20-1 NA TRBJ2-7